One TCR beta chain is described in this entry. The sample comes from a study of glioma-infiltrating T cells after dendritic cell vaccination. The CDR3 contains 16 residues. V shed 2 bases, J shed 3 bases, and the junction held 8 bases outside the gene matches. Time point denoted: after dendritic cell vaccination, including at tumor progression/relapse. Sequencing was performed with immunoSEQ multiplex PCR; in TCRdb, only in-frame clones are kept and a portion is missing. The table records just under 100,000 clones, 80% of them present only once. V usage is TRBV6-7 and J usage is TRBJ2-7, with 9 positions matching TRBD2. TRBV6-7 is an ORF for which the function is uncertain. This TCR derives from a human donor with glioblastoma. Sequences were derived from blood, sampled after dendritic cell vaccination. The CDR3 sequence is CASSYPGLAYHYEQYF. CDR3 bases: TGTGCCAGCAGTTACCCAGGACTAGCGTATCACTACGAGCAGTACTTC.